The clone carrying this T cell receptor beta chain has just one count. Its target is unknown. The data were obtained in a study of shared clonotypes between healthy human individuals. Study overall: The donor group consisted of a couple of women and a few men, aged 18 to 49. Study findings and constraints: Non-shared clonotypes displayed generation probabilities falling below those of clonotypes present in all four donors.

CD45RO negativity and positive selection for CCR7 defined naive CD8 cells, a population that excluded terminally differentiated effector memory CD45RA+ cells. The donors, all of them Caucasian adults, lived in Nashville, Tennessee. Study processing details: Junction-only sequences produced by ImmunoSEQ had no quality scores, so filtering differed. Produced via immunoSEQ multiplex PCR; TCRdb's table is partial and in-frame only. Clonal size and the V and J genes are those of that table, whereas D and trimming came from the DNA. The sample records roughly 1,800,000 clones, around 96% being singletons. This sequence originates from a man aged 18 to 30 in good health. Input material: naive CD8+ T cells sorted from blood.

The CDR3 nucleotides read TGTGCCAGCAGTTTCCCGGACAGGGGTCTTGGCTACACCTTC. Translated: CASSFPDRGLGYTF. This rearrangement joins TRBV5-6 to TRBJ1-2; 9 nucleotides match TRBD1. This CDR3 has 14 residues. The junction had 9 bases not matched to a gene; V was cut back by 5 bases and J by 7 bases. Germline V gives CDR1 SGHDT, CDR2 YYEEEE.